This T cell receptor (beta chain) was retrieved from a study of blood T cell repertoires in COVID-19. Across the whole study: Acute and convalescent COVID-19 specimens originated in the United States, Italy and Spain. Sample material is recorded as cDNA or gDNA derived from T cells, B-cell-depleted T cells, or PBMCs.

As handled by the study authors: Cell counts per sample came from amplifying reference gene primers. Data came from immunoSEQ multiplex PCR; TCRdb stores just in-frame clones and leaves some out. The DNA was the basis for D and trimming; V, J and clone size are from that table. This sample has about 120,000 clones, with just over 90% found just once. After removal of 4 bases from V and 8 bases from J, the junction contained 18 bases not matched to a gene. Germline CDR1 and CDR2: SGDLS and YYNGEE. This CDR3 region has 17 residues. This TCR was recovered from a human donor with active COVID-19. The donor label of this sample is uncertain. Sequencing was done on a sample of peripheral blood. This chain joins TRBV9 and TRBJ2-4; 7 bases agree with TRBD1. The chain's CDR3 is CASSTSRGISLSDIQYF. CDR3 nucleotide sequence: TGTGCCAGCAGCACCAGCAGGGGGATCTCTCTTTCGGACATTCAGTACTTC.